These 16 T cell receptor beta chains originate from one sample sequenced in a study of post-analysis software for immune sequencing data (dated by TCRdb to about 2015). Beyond this particular receptor, the publication reports: Four or five TRBV segments, including TRBV5-6, TRBV5-1 and TRBV20-1, were significantly more frequent in patients than controls.

Which antigens these TCRs recognize remains unknown. The receptor library was made with PCR. The data were produced on an Illumina HiSeq 2500. To reduce PCR and sequencing biases, unique molecular identifiers were incorporated into the TCR beta cDNA libraries. TCRdb reprocessed the public reads (quality trimming at Q25 with fastp, clone calling with MiXCR) and kept in-frame beta chains. Rows are combined by CDR3 protein, so each entry shows the most common genes and DNA. For this sample the table gives approximately 660,000 distinct CDR3 sequences, of which over 45% were detected only once. The ten largest clones take up 11% of the sample. Material: blood. Every receptor here comes from a girl aged 2 to 9 with multiple sclerosis.

V and J are TRBV11-2 and TRBJ2-1; 9 bases fit TRBD2. The V segment lost 6 bases and the J segment 7 bases; nucleotides outside the gene matches: 10. CDR3 size: 15 residues. Germline V gene lookup returns CDR1 SGHAT and CDR2 FQNNGV. The CDR3 is CASRRPGLAINEQFF. Here the CDR3 DNA reads TGTGCCAGCAGGCGACCGGGACTAGCCATAAATGAGCAGTTCTTC. The complete variable domain, with remaining parts taken from reference TRBV11-2 and TRBJ2-1, reads EAGVAQSPRYKIIEKRQSVAFWCNPISGHATLYWYQQILGQGPKLLIQFQNNGVVDDSQLPKDRFSAERLKGVDSTLKIQPAKLEDSAVYLCASRRPGLAINEQFFGPGTRLTVL.

There are a few counts of this clonotype. This chain links TRBV7-7 with TRBJ2-1; TRBD2 might be the D (5 bases). Trimming took 0 bases from V and 0 from J, leaving 18 bases between them. CDR1 SSHAT and CDR2 FNYEAQ come from the germline V gene (reference sequence). The CDR3 spans 19 residues. CDR3 bases: TGTGCCAGCAGCTTAGCGCTCGCGACCGCCGGGGTCTCCTACAATGAGCAGTTCTTC. It specifies CASSLALATAGVSYNEQFF.

The genes are TRBV18 and TRBJ2-3; no firm D call. V dropped 0 bases and J dropped 1 base, with 8 bases sitting between them. The CDR3 runs 15 residues. The germline CDR1 and CDR2 sequences are KGHSH and LQKENI. In DNA, the CDR3 is TGTGCCAGCTCACCACCGTTTGAGGGCACAGATACGCAGTATTTT. It is translated as CASSPPFEGTDTQYF. Variable domain in full (rest from reference TRBV18 and TRBJ2-3): NAGVMQNPRHLVRRRGQEARLRCSPMKGHSHVYWYRQLPEEGLKFMVYLQKENIIDESGMPKERFSAEFPKEGPSILRIQQVVRGDSAAYFCASSPPFEGTDTQYFGPGTRLTVL.

The chain uses TRBV6-2 or TRBV6-3 and TRBJ1-2; unclear D gene. The germline V gene encodes CDR1 MNHEY and CDR2 SVGEGT. V lost 4 bases and J 6 bases, leaving 6 bases between the germline ends. There are 11 residues in the CDR3. CDR3 residues: CASSFPDGYTF. In DNA form, the CDR3 reads TGTGCCAGCAGTTTCCCCGATGGCTACACCTTC.

As concerns this clonotype: Being one base from a much bigger clone, this may be a read error. The chain carries TRBV20-1 and TRBJ2-4; TRBD2 aligns across 10 bases. There are 14 residues in the CDR3. Germline V gene data show CDR1 as DFQATT and CDR2 as SNEGSKA (reference sequence). The CDR3, as DNA: TGCAGTACTAGCGGGGACAGCGCCAAAAACATTCAGTACTTC. It encodes CSTSGDSAKNIQYF.

This clonotype was seen a single time. The chain is built from TRBV6-2 or TRBV6-3 and TRBJ2-3; 9 positions match TRBD2. V gave up 8 bases and J gave up 0 bases; unmatched junction bases: 3. This CDR3 is built from 14 residues. Germline V lookup: CDR1 MNHEY, CDR2 SVGEGT. CDR3 sequence: CASSSGESTDTQYF. The CDR3 nucleotides read TGTGCCAGCTCTAGCGGGGAGAGCACAGATACGCAGTATTTT.

The CDR3 region has the DNA TGCAGTGCTAGTACCGGTCGCTACTATAGCAATCAGCCCCAGCATTTT. This codes for CSASTGRYYSNQPQHF. The V gene is TRBV20-1, the J gene TRBJ1-5, with D unclear. CDR1 is DFQATT, CDR2 SNEGSKA, per germline (reference sequence). CDR3 length: 16 residues. The V end lost 3 bases, the J end lost 0 bases, and 15 bases lay between the germline ends.

The rearrangement links TRBV29-1 to TRBJ2-1, with D perhaps matching TRBD2 (5 bases). Germline-derived CDR1 and CDR2 are SQVTM and ANQGSEA. V was trimmed by 5 bases and J by 7 bases, leaving 12 bases between them. There are 12 residues in the CDR3. The CDR3 DNA reads as TGCAGCGTTTGGAAAGGGAGAAATGAGCAGTTCTTC. Protein product: CSVWKGRNEQFF.

This clonotype came up a few times. The rearrangement uses TRBV10-3 and TRBJ2-1; 10 nucleotides match TRBD2. V lost 2 bases to trimming and J lost 6 bases; unmatched junction nucleotides: 13. The length of the CDR3 is 18 residues. Per the germline V gene, CDR1 is ENHRY and CDR2 is SYGVKD. DNA for the CDR3: TGTGCCATCAGTGAGAAAGAAACTAGCGGGATTAGGGGCAATGAGCAGTTCTTC. It yields the protein CAISEKETSGIRGNEQFF.

The chain couples TRBV10-3 to TRBJ2-1; TRBD2 matches 10 bases. J was trimmed by 6 bases and V by 9 bases; bases with no gene match: 11. Germline CDR1 is ENHRY and CDR2 is SYGVKD. CDR3 length equals 15 residues. This chain's CDR3 is CAIEESGRALNEQFF. CDR3 sequence (DNA): TGTGCCATAGAGGAAAGCGGGAGGGCCCTCAATGAGCAGTTCTTC.

The chain carries TRBV7-2 and TRBJ2-5; D is perhaps TRBD1 (6 bases). V was trimmed by 4 bases and J by 2 bases, leaving 14 bases between them. The CDR3 covers 15 residues. Per the germline V gene, CDR1 is SGHTA and CDR2 is FQGNSA. CDR3 amino acids: CASSWGTKPQETQYF. CDR3 in DNA: TGTGCCAGCAGCTGGGGGACAAAACCTCAAGAGACCCAGTACTTC.

The chain combines TRBV15 with TRBJ2-7; D may correspond to TRBD1 or TRBD2 (5 bases each). Germline lookup yields CDR1 LNHNV and CDR2 YYDKDF (reference sequence). This CDR3 contains 16 residues. V was cut by 3 bases and J by 3 bases, with 18 bases left in between. The CDR3 DNA sequence: TGTGCCACCAGCAGGGGACCGGAGGAGATTGGCTACGAGCAGTACTTC. As protein: CATSRGPEEIGYEQYF.

The chain combines TRBV20-1 with TRBJ2-7; 7 positions agree with TRBD2. The CDR3 covers 13 residues. V lost 1 base, J lost 3 bases, and 3 bases stayed unmatched. CDR1 is DFQATT, CDR2 SNEGSKA, per germline (reference sequence). The CDR3 is CSARAGGNYEQYF. DNA of the CDR3: TGCAGTGCTAGAGCGGGAGGAAACTACGAGCAGTACTTC.

The V and J genes are TRBV29-1 and TRBJ2-5; D call uncertain. Trimming took 4 bases from V and 4 from J, leaving 10 bases between them. CDR3 length: 12 residues. The germline V gene has CDR1 SQVTM and CDR2 ANQGSEA. The CDR3 spells CSVAYRGETQYF. The CDR3 DNA follows: TGCAGCGTTGCCTACAGAGGAGAGACCCAGTACTTC.

A few counts support this clonotype. The CDR3 DNA is TGTGCCAGCAGCCAAGATGCTGAAGCAGGGTTCCCCTACAATGAGCAGTTCTTC. This gives the protein CASSQDAEAGFPYNEQFF. The chain is built from TRBV4-2 and TRBJ2-1; tentatively, D is TRBD1 (5 bases). CDR1 LGHNA and CDR2 YNFKEQ come from the germline V gene. This CDR3 contains 18 residues. Trimming took 0 bases from V and 2 from J, leaving 17 bases between them.

V gene TRBV21-1 combines with J gene TRBJ2-3; the DNA was not compared with TRBD1, the D call given in the table. TRBV21-1 is reported as a pseudogene. The CDR3 is 19 amino acids. In nucleotides, the CDR3 is TGTGCCAGCAGCTCCGGGAGGGGGCGGCGCGCCTCTTCCACAGATACGCAGTATTTT. Encoded protein: CASSSGRGRRASSTDTQYF.